The rows below give T cell receptor beta chains drawn from one sample of a study of T cell changes during pregnancy in multiple sclerosis. TCRdb keeps only in-frame clones here, not all; method: immunoSEQ multiplex PCR. The sample lists tens of thousands of clones, about 92% occurring once. Sequencing used peripheral blood, obtained before pregnancy. The receptors come from a female donor with multiple sclerosis, enrolled in a pregnancy study. CDR3s include the opening cysteine and the closing phenylalanine or tryptophan. The order of the fields is V gene, D gene, CDR3 length, clone size, J gene, CDR3 protein, CDR3 DNA. The D gene is left open where the match is weak. Size tells how often a clone was seen (once, few, many) or the class of an expanded clone, and some rows leave it out.

v_gene: TRBV2
d_gene: TRBD1
len: 17
abundance: NA
j_gene: TRBJ2-5
CDR3aa: CASSVSRGTAIQETQYF
CDR3nt: TGTGCCAGCAGCGTTTCCCGAGGGACAGCCATCCAAGAGACCCAGTACTTC

v_gene: TRBV21-1
d_gene: NA
len: 18
abundance: NA
j_gene: TRBJ1-2
CDR3aa: CASSKAGQPRSVNYGYTF
CDR3nt: TGTGCCAGCAGCAAAGCGGGACAGCCTAGGAGCGTCAACTATGGCTACACCTTC

v_gene: TRBV5-6
d_gene: NA
len: 11
abundance: NA
j_gene: TRBJ2-1
CDR3aa: CASSLGGEQFF
CDR3nt: TGTGCCAGCAGCTTGGGAGGTGAGCAGTTCTTC

v_gene: TRBV27
d_gene: TRBD2
len: 15
abundance: NA
j_gene: TRBJ2-1
CDR3aa: CASSPQPKLAAEQFF
CDR3nt: TGTGCCAGCAGTCCCCAACCGAAACTAGCGGCCGAGCAGTTCTTC

v_gene: TRBV6-5
d_gene: TRBD1
len: 14
abundance: NA
j_gene: TRBJ1-2
CDR3aa: CASRRQGEYYGYTF
CDR3nt: TGTGCCAGCAGGCGACAGGGGGAATACTATGGCTACACCTTC

v_gene: TRBV19
d_gene: TRBD1
len: 15
abundance: once
j_gene: TRBJ1-5
CDR3aa: CASSIGRGINQPQHF
CDR3nt: TGTGCCAGTAGTATAGGCAGGGGGATTAATCAGCCCCAGCATTTT

v_gene: TRBV5-6
d_gene: TRBD1
len: 15
abundance: NA
j_gene: TRBJ2-3
CDR3aa: CASSPGTGGADTQYF
CDR3nt: TGTGCCAGCAGCCCCGGGACAGGGGGCGCAGATACGCAGTATTTT

v_gene: TRBV19
d_gene: NA
len: 14
abundance: NA
j_gene: TRBJ1-1
CDR3aa: CASRDGRLNTEAFF
CDR3nt: TGTGCCAGTAGGGACGGGAGATTGAACACTGAAGCTTTCTTT

v_gene: TRBV6-1
d_gene: TRBD2
len: 16
abundance: NA
j_gene: TRBJ2-7
CDR3aa: CASSEGPGLAAYEQYF
CDR3nt: TGTGCCAGCAGTGAAGGACCGGGACTAGCGGCCTACGAGCAGTACTTC

v_gene: TRBV7-2
d_gene: TRBD1
len: 15
abundance: NA
j_gene: TRBJ2-7
CDR3aa: CASSLTRTGGQEQYF
CDR3nt: TGTGCCAGCAGCTTAACTCGGACAGGGGGGCAAGAGCAGTACTTC

v_gene: TRBV11-2
d_gene: TRBD2
len: 15
abundance: NA
j_gene: TRBJ2-1
CDR3aa: CASSPKLANYNEQFF
CDR3nt: TGTGCCAGCAGCCCGAAACTAGCGAATTACAATGAGCAGTTCTTC

v_gene: TRBV5-1
d_gene: TRBD2
len: 14
abundance: NA
j_gene: TRBJ2-7
CDR3aa: CASSGTSSFSEQYF
CDR3nt: TGCGCCAGCTCAGGGACTAGCTCCTTTTCCGAGCAGTACTTC

v_gene: TRBV4-1
d_gene: NA
len: 20
abundance: NA
j_gene: TRBJ1-3
CDR3aa: CASSQDGYPFNRLLVDTIYF
CDR3nt: TGCGCCAGCAGCCAAGACGGGTACCCCTTTAACCGGCTGCTGGTTGACACCATATATTTT

v_gene: TRBV30
d_gene: TRBD1
len: 15
abundance: NA
j_gene: TRBJ1-1
CDR3aa: CAWSGDRVFRTEAFF
CDR3nt: TGTGCCTGGAGTGGTGACAGGGTTTTTCGGACTGAAGCTTTCTTT

v_gene: TRBV7-3
d_gene: TRBD2
len: 15
abundance: NA
j_gene: TRBJ2-1
CDR3aa: CASSLVLAEFNEQFF
CDR3nt: TGTGCCAGCAGCTTAGTTCTAGCGGAATTCAATGAGCAGTTCTTC

v_gene: TRBV19
d_gene: TRBD1
len: 14
abundance: once
j_gene: TRBJ1-5
CDR3aa: CASSPETGDQPQHF
CDR3nt: TGTGCCAGTAGTCCAGAGACAGGGGATCAGCCCCAGCATTTT

v_gene: TRBV27
d_gene: TRBD2
len: 17
abundance: NA
j_gene: TRBJ2-1
CDR3aa: CASSLGTSGYSYNEQFF
CDR3nt: TGTGCCAGCAGTTTAGGGACTAGCGGGTACTCCTACAATGAGCAGTTCTTC

v_gene: TRBV16
d_gene: TRBD1
len: 13
abundance: NA
j_gene: TRBJ1-4
CDR3aa: CASSQSGTGKLFF
CDR3nt: TGTGCCAGCAGCCAATCCGGGACAGGAAAACTGTTTTTT

v_gene: TRBV28
d_gene: TRBD2
len: 20
abundance: NA
j_gene: TRBJ2-2
CDR3aa: CASRLGLAGEVVWSTGELFF
CDR3nt: TGTGCCAGCAGGCTCGGACTAGCGGGAGAGGTTGTATGGAGCACCGGGGAGCTGTTTTTT

v_gene: TRBV5-1
d_gene: TRBD1
len: 14
abundance: NA
j_gene: TRBJ2-7
CDR3aa: CASSSGGQGYEQYF
CDR3nt: TGCGCCAGCAGCTCGGGGGGACAGGGGTACGAGCAGTACTTC

v_gene: TRBV27
d_gene: NA
len: 16
abundance: NA
j_gene: TRBJ1-1
CDR3aa: CASSLLAGELNTEAFF
CDR3nt: TGTGCCAGCAGTTTGTTGGCAGGGGAATTGAACACTGAAGCTTTCTTT

v_gene: TRBV12-2
d_gene: NA
len: 18
abundance: NA
j_gene: TRBJ2-2
CDR3aa: CASRLAGLAGERTGELFF
CDR3nt: TGTGCAAGTCGCTTAGCGGGACTAGCGGGAGAACGGACCGGGGAGCTGTTTTTT

v_gene: TRBV9
d_gene: TRBD2
len: 17
abundance: NA
j_gene: TRBJ2-4
CDR3aa: CASSVGLAGGPRDIQYF
CDR3nt: TGTGCCAGCAGCGTAGGACTAGCGGGAGGGCCCCGAGACATTCAGTACTTC

v_gene: TRBV27
d_gene: TRBD2
len: 11
abundance: NA
j_gene: TRBJ2-7
CDR3aa: CASSMGGEQYF
CDR3nt: TGTGCCAGCTCCATGGGGGGGGAGCAGTACTTC

v_gene: TRBV28
d_gene: NA
len: 13
abundance: NA
j_gene: TRBJ1-5
CDR3aa: CASSLLQGGPQHF
CDR3nt: TGTGCCAGCAGTTTACTTCAGGGTGGGCCCCAGCATTTT

v_gene: TRBV7-2
d_gene: TRBD2
len: 16
abundance: NA
j_gene: TRBJ2-1
CDR3aa: CASSQTGTSGYNEQFF
CDR3nt: TGTGCCAGCAGTCAAACCGGGACTAGCGGCTACAATGAGCAGTTCTTC

v_gene: TRBV4-1
d_gene: NA
len: 14
abundance: NA
j_gene: TRBJ1-3
CDR3aa: CASSQSSGGNTIYF
CDR3nt: TGCGCCAGCAGCCAATCGTCGGGAGGAAACACCATATATTTT

v_gene: TRBV11-2
d_gene: TRBD2
len: 19
abundance: NA
j_gene: TRBJ2-1
CDR3aa: CASSSLKSGSGSVGYEQFF
CDR3nt: TGTGCCAGCAGCTCGCTCAAGTCCGGAAGCGGGAGCGTTGGCTATGAGCAGTTCTTC

v_gene: TRBV7-2
d_gene: TRBD1
len: 14
abundance: NA
j_gene: TRBJ1-4
CDR3aa: CASSLGRTGEKLFF
CDR3nt: TGTGCCAGCAGCTTAGGAAGGACAGGTGAAAAACTGTTTTTT

v_gene: TRBV21-1
d_gene: NA
len: 15
abundance: NA
j_gene: TRBJ2-7
CDR3aa: CASRYRLAGTHEQYF
CDR3nt: TGTGCCAGCAGATACCGACTAGCGGGAACCCACGAGCAGTACTTC

v_gene: TRBV7-9
d_gene: NA
len: 14
abundance: NA
j_gene: TRBJ1-1
CDR3aa: CASSLGLKNTEAFF
CDR3nt: TGTGCCAGCAGCTTAGGGCTCAAGAACACTGAAGCTTTCTTT

v_gene: TRBV29-1
d_gene: NA
len: 12
abundance: NA
j_gene: TRBJ2-2
CDR3aa: CSAREVAGELFF
CDR3nt: TGCAGCGCCAGGGAAGTGGCCGGGGAGCTGTTTTTT

v_gene: TRBV9
d_gene: NA
len: 14
abundance: NA
j_gene: TRBJ1-2
CDR3aa: CASSARTTDYGYTF
CDR3nt: TGTGCCAGCAGCGCCCGGACAACAGACTATGGCTACACCTTC

v_gene: TRBV7-2
d_gene: NA
len: 15
abundance: NA
j_gene: TRBJ1-4
CDR3aa: CASSYRAGEKEKLFF
CDR3nt: TGTGCCAGCAGCTATCGGGCAGGGGAAAAAGAAAAACTGTTTTTT

v_gene: TRBV9
d_gene: NA
len: 14
abundance: NA
j_gene: TRBJ2-7
CDR3aa: CASSKTPDSYEQYF
CDR3nt: TGTGCCAGCAGCAAAACCCCAGACTCCTACGAGCAGTACTTC

v_gene: TRBV2
d_gene: TRBD2
len: 17
abundance: NA
j_gene: TRBJ2-3
CDR3aa: CASSDLAGGPVGDTQYF
CDR3nt: TGTGCCAGCAGTGATTTGGCGGGAGGGCCGGTCGGAGATACGCAGTATTTT

v_gene: TRBV7-9
d_gene: NA
len: 16
abundance: few
j_gene: TRBJ1-3
CDR3aa: CASSLSGRGNGNTIYF
CDR3nt: TGTGCCAGCAGCTTAAGTGGCAGGGGAAATGGAAACACCATATATTTT

v_gene: TRBV7-7
d_gene: TRBD1
len: 14
abundance: NA
j_gene: TRBJ2-5
CDR3aa: CASIPWQGAETQYF
CDR3nt: TGTGCTAGCATCCCGTGGCAGGGGGCCGAGACCCAGTACTTC

v_gene: TRBV5-4
d_gene: TRBD2
len: 15
abundance: NA
j_gene: TRBJ2-3
CDR3aa: CASSGGLATTDTQYF
CDR3nt: TGTGCCAGCAGCGGGGGACTAGCGACGACAGATACGCAGTATTTT

v_gene: TRBV11-2
d_gene: NA
len: 15
abundance: NA
j_gene: TRBJ2-5
CDR3aa: CASSLRLTPEETQYF
CDR3nt: TGTGCCAGCAGCCTAAGACTGACTCCCGAGGAGACCCAGTACTTC

v_gene: TRBV25-1
d_gene: TRBD1
len: 16
abundance: NA
j_gene: TRBJ1-3
CDR3aa: CASSDRQGSSGNTIYF
CDR3nt: TGTGCCAGCAGTGATCGACAGGGCAGCTCTGGAAACACCATATATTTT

v_gene: TRBV6-1
d_gene: TRBD2
len: 17
abundance: NA
j_gene: TRBJ2-3
CDR3aa: CASSEAPGGRETDTQYF
CDR3nt: TGTGCCAGCAGTGAAGCGCCCGGCGGGAGGGAAACAGATACGCAGTATTTT

v_gene: TRBV5-4
d_gene: NA
len: 15
abundance: NA
j_gene: TRBJ1-4
CDR3aa: CASSTKPTGDEKLFF
CDR3nt: TGTGCCAGCAGCACGAAACCGACGGGTGACGAAAAACTGTTTTTT

v_gene: TRBV9
d_gene: TRBD2
len: 16
abundance: NA
j_gene: TRBJ2-5
CDR3aa: CASSVGTSGRQETQYF
CDR3nt: TGTGCCAGCAGCGTAGGGACTAGCGGGAGACAAGAGACCCAGTACTTC

v_gene: TRBV7-2
d_gene: NA
len: 18
abundance: once
j_gene: TRBJ2-2
CDR3aa: CASIKTTLGRGVTGELFF
CDR3nt: TGTGCCAGCATCAAGACTACACTCGGCAGGGGTGTAACCGGGGAGCTGTTTTTT

v_gene: TRBV5-4
d_gene: NA
len: 16
abundance: once
j_gene: TRBJ2-1
CDR3aa: CASSLGRTLAGSEQFF
CDR3nt: TGTGCCAGCAGCTTGGGTCGGACCCTAGCCGGCAGTGAGCAGTTCTTC

v_gene: TRBV6-1
d_gene: TRBD2
len: 14
abundance: few
j_gene: TRBJ2-2
CDR3aa: CASTGSGSAGELFF
CDR3nt: TGTGCCAGCACGGGTAGCGGGAGTGCCGGGGAGCTGTTTTTT

v_gene: TRBV11-2
d_gene: TRBD1
len: 15
abundance: NA
j_gene: TRBJ1-4
CDR3aa: CASSLSGTGNEKLFF
CDR3nt: TGTGCCAGCAGCTTATCGGGGACAGGGAATGAAAAACTGTTTTTT

v_gene: TRBV28
d_gene: NA
len: 13
abundance: NA
j_gene: TRBJ2-7
CDR3aa: CASSLEDSNRQYF
CDR3nt: TGTGCCAGCAGTTTGGAGGACAGTAATCGGCAGTACTTC

v_gene: TRBV4-3
d_gene: TRBD2
len: 16
abundance: many
j_gene: TRBJ2-4
CDR3aa: CASSQATSGNVNIQYF
CDR3nt: TGCGCCAGCAGCCAAGCAACTAGCGGGAATGTGAACATTCAGTACTTC

v_gene: TRBV7-9
d_gene: NA
len: 13
abundance: NA
j_gene: TRBJ2-5
CDR3aa: CASGGLLQETQYF
CDR3nt: TGTGCCAGCGGGGGACTTCTCCAAGAGACCCAGTACTTC

v_gene: TRBV2
d_gene: TRBD2
len: 13
abundance: NA
j_gene: TRBJ2-5
CDR3aa: CAGLAGGGETQYF
CDR3nt: TGTGCCGGACTAGCGGGAGGGGGAGAGACCCAGTACTTC

v_gene: TRBV30
d_gene: NA
len: 12
abundance: NA
j_gene: TRBJ2-7
CDR3aa: CAWSLYRDEQYF
CDR3nt: TGTGCCTGGAGTCTTTACAGGGACGAGCAGTACTTC

v_gene: TRBV7-2
d_gene: NA
len: 13
abundance: NA
j_gene: TRBJ2-5
CDR3aa: CASSGGRQETQYF
CDR3nt: TGTGCCAGCAGCGGTGGCAGGCAAGAGACCCAGTACTTC